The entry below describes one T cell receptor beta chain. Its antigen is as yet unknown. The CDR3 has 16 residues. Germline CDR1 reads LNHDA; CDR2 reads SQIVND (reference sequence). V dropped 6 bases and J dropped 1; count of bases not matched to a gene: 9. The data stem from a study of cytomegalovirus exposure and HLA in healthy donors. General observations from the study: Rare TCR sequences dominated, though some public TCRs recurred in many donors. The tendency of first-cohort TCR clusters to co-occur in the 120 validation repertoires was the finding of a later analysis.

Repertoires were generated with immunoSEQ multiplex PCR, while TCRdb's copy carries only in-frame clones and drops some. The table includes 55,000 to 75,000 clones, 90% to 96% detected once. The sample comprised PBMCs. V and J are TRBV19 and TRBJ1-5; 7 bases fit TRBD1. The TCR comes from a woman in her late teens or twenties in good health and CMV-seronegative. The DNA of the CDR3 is TGTGCCAGTAGCGCTATACAGGGGACCAGCAATCAGCCCCAGCATTTT. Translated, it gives CASSAIQGTSNQPQHF.